These T cell receptor beta chains were read from a single sample in a study of T-cell memory formation after mild COVID-19. TCRdb redid the calling of the 5' RACE reads with MiXCR, one entry per CDR3 protein. The table has around 130,000 distinct CDR3 sequences, over 15% seen once; the top ten hold 5% to 5.5%. The material sequenced was PBMCs or a T cell subset sorted from them (not recorded which). These receptors all come from a man between 18 and 35 years old who had mild COVID-19 (a few samples of this study predate the infection). Cell type and time point are not known. The CDR3 runs from the conserved cysteine through the conserved F or W. D genes are given only for firm matches. Clone size is not always given. Where it is, it says once, few, many or a class for expanded clones.

TRBJ1-2 | . | few | TRBV6-1 | TGTGCCAGCAGTGAGTCCTACACCTTC | CASSESYTF
TRBJ2-5 | . | . | TRBV5-5 | TGTGCCAGCAGCTTGGTCCCCCAGACTAGGGGTGAGACCCAGTACTTC | CASSLVPQTRGETQYF
TRBJ1-3 | . | . | TRBV7-9 | TGTGCCAGCAGCTTGGGGGGGACTGGAAACACCATATATTTT | CASSLGGTGNTIYF
TRBJ2-2 | TRBD1 | few | TRBV6-2/TRBV6-3 | TGTGCCAGCAGTTTCGACAGGGGGACAGTATTCACCGGGGAGCTGTTTTTT | CASSFDRGTVFTGELFF
TRBJ1-5 | . | . | TRBV6-2/TRBV6-3 | TGTGCCAGCAGTTTCCTTCAACCGGGACGGGCGCCCAATCAGCCCCAGCATTTT | CASSFLQPGRAPNQPQHF
TRBJ2-7 | TRBD1 | few | TRBV3-1 | TGTGCCAGCAGCAAGACAGGGACCTACTCCTACGAGCAGTACTTC | CASSKTGTYSYEQYF
TRBJ2-6 | TRBD2 | few | TRBV4-2 | TGTGCCAGCAGCCAAGTGGCGGGGGTCCCTTCTGGGGCCAACGTCCTGACTTTC | CASSQVAGVPSGANVLTF
TRBJ1-1 | . | . | TRBV27 | TGTGCCAGCAGTTGGGACCCCGGCAGAAAGGCTTTCTTT | CASSWDPGRKAFF
TRBJ2-5 | . | . | TRBV21-1 | TGTGCCAGCAGCGAGGGGACTAGCCAAGAGACCCAGTACTTC | CASSEGTSQETQYF
TRBJ2-1 | . | . | TRBV7-7 | TGTGCTAGCAGCCAGTTATTCTCCAATGAGCAGTTCTTC | CASSQLFSNEQFF
TRBJ2-1 | TRBD2 | medium-sized | TRBV7-2 | TGTGCCAGCAGACCCCTCAGCGGGGGCGGCTACAATGAGCAGTTCTTC | CASRPLSGGGYNEQFF
TRBJ1-4 | . | few | TRBV12-3/TRBV12-4 | TGTGCCAGCACAAGGGACGACCCAGCAACTAATGAAAAACTGTTTTTT | CASTRDDPATNEKLFF
TRBJ2-3 | TRBD2 | many | TRBV5-1 | TGCGCCAGCAGCTTACGACTAGCGGGAAGCACAGATACGCAGTATTTT | CASSLRLAGSTDTQYF
TRBJ2-1 | TRBD2 | . | TRBV20-1 | TGCAGTGCTAGCCCCCGGGGGGGCTACAATGAGCAGTTCTTC | CSASPRGGYNEQFF
TRBJ2-5 | TRBD2 | few | TRBV12-3/TRBV12-4 | TGTGCCAGCAGTTTAGACGAAGGAGCGGGGGAAGAGACCCAGTACTTC | CASSLDEGAGEETQYF
TRBJ2-3 | TRBD2 | . | TRBV29-1 | TGCAGCGTTGAAGATCGGGCTAGCGGGGGCCCAGATACGCAGTATTTT | CSVEDRASGGPDTQYF
TRBJ1-1 | . | . | TRBV5-1 | TGCGCCAGCAGCCTACCGACCCTGATGGGGACTGAAGCTTTCTTT | CASSLPTLMGTEAFF
TRBJ1-4 | TRBD1 | . | TRBV28 | TGTGCCAGCAGTTCAGGACAGGGCGGAAAACTGTTTTTT | CASSSGQGGKLFF
TRBJ2-7 | TRBD2 | many | TRBV20-1 | TGCAGTGCTACAGGACTAGCGAACGAGCAGTACTTC | CSATGLANEQYF
TRBJ2-1 | . | . | TRBV24-1 | TGTGCCACCAGACGCACGGGGTACAATGAGCAGTTCTTC | CATRRTGYNEQFF
TRBJ2-5 | TRBD2 | few | TRBV20-1 | TGCAGTGCTCCGCGGGGGGCTGAAGAGACCCAGTACTTC | CSAPRGAEETQYF
TRBJ2-3 | . | . | TRBV7-3 | TGTGCCAGCAGCTGGACAGATGCAGATACGCAGTATTTT | CASSWTDADTQYF